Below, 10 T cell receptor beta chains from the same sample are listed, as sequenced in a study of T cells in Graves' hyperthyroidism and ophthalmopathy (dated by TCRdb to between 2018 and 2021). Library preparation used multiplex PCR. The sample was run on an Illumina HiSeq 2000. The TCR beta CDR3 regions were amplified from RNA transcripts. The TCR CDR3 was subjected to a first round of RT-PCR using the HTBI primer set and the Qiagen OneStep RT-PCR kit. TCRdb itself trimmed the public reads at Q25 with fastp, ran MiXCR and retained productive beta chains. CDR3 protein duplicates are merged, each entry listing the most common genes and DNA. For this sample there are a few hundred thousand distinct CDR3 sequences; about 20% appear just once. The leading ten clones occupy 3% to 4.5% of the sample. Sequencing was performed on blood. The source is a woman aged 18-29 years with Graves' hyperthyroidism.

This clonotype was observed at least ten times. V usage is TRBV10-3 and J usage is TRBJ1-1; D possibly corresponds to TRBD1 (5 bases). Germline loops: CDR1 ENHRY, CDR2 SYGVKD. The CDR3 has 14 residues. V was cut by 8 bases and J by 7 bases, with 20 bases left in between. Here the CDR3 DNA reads TGTGCCATCGCGGTTACGGGGGAGGTTGATGAAGCTTTCTTT. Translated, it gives CAIAVTGEVDEAFF.

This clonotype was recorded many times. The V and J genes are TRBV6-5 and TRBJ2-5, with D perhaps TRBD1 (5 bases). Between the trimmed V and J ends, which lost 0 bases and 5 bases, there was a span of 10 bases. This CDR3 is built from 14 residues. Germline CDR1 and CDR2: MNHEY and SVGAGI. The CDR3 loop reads CASSYSQGRETQYF. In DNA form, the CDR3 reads TGTGCCAGCAGTTACTCTCAGGGCCGGGAGACCCAGTACTTC.

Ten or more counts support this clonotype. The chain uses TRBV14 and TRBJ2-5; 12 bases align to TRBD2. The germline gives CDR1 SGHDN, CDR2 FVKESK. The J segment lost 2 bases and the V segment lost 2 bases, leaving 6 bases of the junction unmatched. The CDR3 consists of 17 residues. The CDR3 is CASSQTRGLAGQETQYF. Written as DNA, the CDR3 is TGTGCCAGCAGCCAAACCCGCGGACTAGCGGGGCAAGAGACCCAGTACTTC.

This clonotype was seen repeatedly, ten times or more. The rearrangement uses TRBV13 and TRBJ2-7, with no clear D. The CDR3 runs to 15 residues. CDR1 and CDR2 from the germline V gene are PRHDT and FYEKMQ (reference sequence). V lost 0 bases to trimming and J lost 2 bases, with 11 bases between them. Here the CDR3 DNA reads TGTGCCAGCAGCTTAGGGATCACAGTAACCTACGAGCAGTACTTC. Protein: CASSLGITVTYEQYF. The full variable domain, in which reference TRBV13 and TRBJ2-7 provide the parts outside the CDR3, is AAGVIQSPRHLIKEKRETATLKCYPIPRHDTVYWYQQGPGQDPQFLISFYEKMQSDKGSIPDRFSAQQFSDYHSELNMSSLELGDSALYFCASSLGITVTYEQYFGPGTRLTVT.

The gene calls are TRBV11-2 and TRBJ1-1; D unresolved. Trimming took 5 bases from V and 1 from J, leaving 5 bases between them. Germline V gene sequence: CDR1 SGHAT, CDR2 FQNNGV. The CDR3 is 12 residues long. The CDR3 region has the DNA TGTGCCAGCAGCCACTCGAACACTGAAGCTTTCTTT. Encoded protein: CASSHSNTEAFF.

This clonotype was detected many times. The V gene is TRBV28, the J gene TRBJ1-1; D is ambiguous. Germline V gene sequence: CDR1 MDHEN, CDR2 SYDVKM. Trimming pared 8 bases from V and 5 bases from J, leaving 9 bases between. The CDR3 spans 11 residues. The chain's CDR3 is CASLLGTEAFF. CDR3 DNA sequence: TGTGCCAGCCTTTTGGGGACTGAAGCTTTCTTT.

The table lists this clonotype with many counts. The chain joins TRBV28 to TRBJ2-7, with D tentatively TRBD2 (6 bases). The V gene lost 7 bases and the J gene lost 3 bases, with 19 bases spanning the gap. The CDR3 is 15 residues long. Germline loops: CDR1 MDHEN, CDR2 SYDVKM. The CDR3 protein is CASNMRGGGSYEQYF. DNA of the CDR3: TGTGCCAGCAACATGCGGGGAGGAGGAAGCTACGAGCAGTACTTC. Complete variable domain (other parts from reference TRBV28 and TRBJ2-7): DVKVTQSSRYLVKRTGEKVFLECVQDMDHENMFWYRQDPGLGLRLIYFSYDVKMKEKGDIPEGYSVSREKKERFSLILESASTNQTSMYLCASNMRGGGSYEQYFGPGTRLTVT.

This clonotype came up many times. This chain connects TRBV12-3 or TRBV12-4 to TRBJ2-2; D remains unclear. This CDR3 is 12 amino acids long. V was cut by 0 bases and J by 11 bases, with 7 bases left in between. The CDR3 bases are TGTGCCAGCAGTTTAGCTTTTCGCGAGCTGTTTTTT. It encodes CASSLAFRELFF.

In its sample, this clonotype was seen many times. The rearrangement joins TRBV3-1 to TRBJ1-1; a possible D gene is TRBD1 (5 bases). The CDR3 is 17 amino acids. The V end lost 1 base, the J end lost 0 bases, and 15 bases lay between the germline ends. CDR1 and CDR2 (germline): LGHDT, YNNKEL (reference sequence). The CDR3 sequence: CASSQVAGKGMNTEAFF. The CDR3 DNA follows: TGTGCCAGCAGCCAAGTGGCAGGGAAAGGGATGAACACTGAAGCTTTCTTT.

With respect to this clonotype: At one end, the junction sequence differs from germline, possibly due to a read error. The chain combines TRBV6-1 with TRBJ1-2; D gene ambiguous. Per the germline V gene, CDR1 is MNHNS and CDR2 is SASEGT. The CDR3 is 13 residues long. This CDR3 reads CASGENSHYGYTF. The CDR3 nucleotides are TGTGCCAGCGGTGAAAACAGCCACTATGGCTACACCTTC.